This is a list of T cell receptor beta chains from one sample in a study of beta chain features in type 1 diabetes. Clones were sequenced by immunoSEQ multiplex PCR, and TCRdb holds only the in-frame ones, with some missing. The sample lists 600,000 to 750,000 clones, 9.5% to 15% occurring once. Sequences were obtained from naive CD4+ T cells from blood. The receptors derive from a man aged 30-40 years with type 1 diabetes. CDR3s include the opening cysteine and the closing phenylalanine or tryptophan. D genes are given only for firm matches. Size is stated for part of the rows, as once, few or many counts, or as a class when the clone is expanded.

V	J	size	D	DNA	CDR3
TRBV19	TRBJ2-1	.	.	TGTGCCAGTAGGACCGACGGTATCTCGGGCAACTCCTACAATGAGCAGTTCTTC	CASRTDGISGNSYNEQFF
TRBV4-3	TRBJ1-2	few	TRBD1	TGCGCCAGCAGCCAAGATCCAGGGGGCGACTATGGCTACACCTTC	CASSQDPGGDYGYTF
TRBV29-1	TRBJ1-3	once	TRBD1	TGCAGCGTTGCTAACCGGACAGGGCAATCTGGAAACACCATATATTTT	CSVANRTGQSGNTIYF
TRBV27	TRBJ2-4	.	TRBD2	TGTGCCAGCAGTTCATTAGCGGGGGGGACTTTAGCCAAAAACATTCAGTACTTC	CASSSLAGGTLAKNIQYF
TRBV5-1	TRBJ2-5	few	.	TGCGCCAGCAGCTTGCACTCCCAAGAGACCCAGTACTTC	CASSLHSQETQYF
TRBV7-2	TRBJ2-5	.	TRBD1	TGTGCCAGCAGCGCGGCTCTACAGGGGGCAGAGACCCAGTACTTC	CASSAALQGAETQYF
TRBV7-6	TRBJ2-7	.	TRBD2	TGTGCCAGCAGCTTAGCGCCCCTAGCGGGGGGATACGAGCAGTACTTC	CASSLAPLAGGYEQYF
TRBV4-3	TRBJ2-2	few	.	TGCGCCAGCAGCTTAGGGCCTGACACCGGGGAGCTGTTTTTT	CASSLGPDTGELFF
TRBV7-9	TRBJ1-2	.	TRBD1	TGTGCCAGCAGCCCCCCCAAGCAAGGGGGCCATGGCTACACCTTC	CASSPPKQGGHGYTF
TRBV30	TRBJ1-5	few	.	TGTGCCTGGAGTGTCGGCGGAAATCAGCCCCAGCATTTT	CAWSVGGNQPQHF
TRBV7-2	TRBJ2-7	.	TRBD2	TGTGCCAGCAGCTCCGGCGGGGGTTTCGAGCAGTACTTC	CASSSGGGFEQYF
TRBV5-1	TRBJ2-5	few	TRBD2	TGCGCCAGCAGCTCGGCGGGGGTCATGGAGACCCAGTACTTC	CASSSAGVMETQYF
TRBV6-5	TRBJ1-1	few	.	TGTGCCAGCAGCCTCCTTATGGGGACTGAAGCTTTCTTT	CASSLLMGTEAFF
TRBV2	TRBJ2-2	few	TRBD1	TGTGCCAGCAGTGGACAGGGAACCACCGGGGAGCTGTTTTTT	CASSGQGTTGELFF
TRBV18	TRBJ2-1	few	.	TGTGCCAGCTCACCACCGACGGGGCCCTACAATGAGCAGTTCTTC	CASSPPTGPYNEQFF
TRBV7-2	TRBJ2-7	few	TRBD2	TGTGCCAGCAGCGTGGGACTAGCGGCCTACGAGCAGTACTTC	CASSVGLAAYEQYF
TRBV10-3	TRBJ1-2	.	.	TGTGCCATCAGTCTTAATCAGGGTGACGGCTACACCTTC	CAISLNQGDGYTF
TRBV5-4	TRBJ2-1	.	.	TGTGCCAGCGCCCGGTCTACTTTTGGCTCCTACAATGAGCAGTTCTTC	CASARSTFGSYNEQFF
TRBV7-2	TRBJ2-7	.	.	TGTGCCAGCAGCCCGGCGACAGGCTCACCACCCAAGCAGTACTTC	CASSPATGSPPKQYF